The clone carrying this TCR beta chain came up many times. This entry is derived from a study of blood T cell repertoires in COVID-19. Method: immunoSEQ multiplex PCR; TCRdb's copy keeps in-frame clones and lacks some. Of about 130,000 clones in the sample, more than 90% were seen once. Germline-derived CDR1 and CDR2 are SNHLY and FYNNEI. The CDR3 consists of 13 residues. V was trimmed by 3 bases and J by 6 bases, leaving 11 bases between them. Sequencing was carried out using peripheral blood. The genes are TRBV2 and TRBJ1-2; perhaps TRBD1 as D (5 bases). The origin of this receptor is a man in his sixties with COVID-19, enrolled during active disease. DNA of the CDR3: TGTGCCAGCAGTGAGGGGATGGACAATGGCTACACCTTC. Its translation is CASSEGMDNGYTF.